The present T cell receptor (beta chain) was sequenced within a study of T-cell memory formation after mild COVID-19. Findings of the study overall: In pre-infection memory, a portion of responding clones appeared, which suggested that cross-reactive memory joined. Contracting clones from day 15 to 85 showed balanced CD4/CD8; later expanders favored CD4+.

Details on this clonotype: Its specificity is not known.

TCRdb reprocessed the 5' RACE reads via MiXCR and lists one record per CDR3 protein. The data hold roughly 450,000 distinct CDR3 sequences, with 15% to 20% observed a single time. The source is an adult woman who had mild COVID-19 (a few samples of this study predate the infection). Cell type and time point are not known. The specimen sequenced was PBMCs or a T cell subset sorted from them (not recorded which).

CDR3 region: CASSPRDSTYEQYF. In DNA, the CDR3 is TGTGCCAGCAGCCCTCGGGACAGCACCTACGAGCAGTACTTC. The chain recombines TRBV7-9 with TRBJ2-7; the match to TRBD1 covers 7 bases. Germline CDR1 reads SEHNR; CDR2 reads FQNEAQ (reference sequence). The CDR3 is 14 residues long. The trim removed 5 bases at V and 2 bases at J, leaving 6 bases unmatched.